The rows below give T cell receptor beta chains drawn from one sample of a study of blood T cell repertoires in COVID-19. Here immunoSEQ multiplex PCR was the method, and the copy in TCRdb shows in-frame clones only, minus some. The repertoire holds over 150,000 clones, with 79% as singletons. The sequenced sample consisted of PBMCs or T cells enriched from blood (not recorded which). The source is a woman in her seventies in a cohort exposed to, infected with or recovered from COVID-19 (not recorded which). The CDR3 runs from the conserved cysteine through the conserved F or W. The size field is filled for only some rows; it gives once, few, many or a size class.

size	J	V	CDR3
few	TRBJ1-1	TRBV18	CASSLSLGGLNTEAFF
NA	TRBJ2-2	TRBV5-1	CASSLAQANTGELFF
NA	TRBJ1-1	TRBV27	CASRRKNTEAFF
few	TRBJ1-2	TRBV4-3	CASSQEPVGGANYGYTF
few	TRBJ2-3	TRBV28	CASSSPILSAGRRTDTQYF
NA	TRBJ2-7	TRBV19	CARNRGQGLCEQYF
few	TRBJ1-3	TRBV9	CASSANSGNTIYF
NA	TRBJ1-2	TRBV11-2	CASSQPVGRGRGNYGYTF
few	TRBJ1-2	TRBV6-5	CASRSDRGHGYTF
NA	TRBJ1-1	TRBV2	CASRNGQGSTEAFF
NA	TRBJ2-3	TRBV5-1	CASSLRYESWGGTDTQYF
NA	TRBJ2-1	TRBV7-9	CASSFRDPGLANPFF
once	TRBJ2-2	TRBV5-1	CASSLVWPTGELFF
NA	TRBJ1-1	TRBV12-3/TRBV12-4	CASSSDRRGAFF
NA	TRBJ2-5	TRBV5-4	CASSHQGITRETQYF
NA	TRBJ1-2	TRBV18	CASSPGDRGLGYTF